A selection of T cell receptor beta chains follows, all from one sample in a study of T-cell reconstitution after alpha-beta-depleted transplantation in children. TCRdb processed the PCR reads anew with MiXCR; each CDR3 protein has one entry. The table records some 300,000 distinct CDR3 sequences, over 7.5% of them present only once. Sequencing used peripheral blood, obtained 360 days after TCRalphabeta/CD19-depleted stem cell transplant. Every receptor here comes from a female patient between 2 and 15 years old who had a stem cell transplant for Fanconi anemia, so the T cells may come from the graft donor. CDR3s include the opening cysteine and the closing phenylalanine or tryptophan. The D gene is left open where the match is weak. The size field is filled for only some rows; it gives once, few, many or a size class.

abundance,j_gene,d_gene,v_gene,CDR3aa,CDR3nt
many,TRBJ2-6,TRBD1,TRBV6-1,CASSRGTGGPHVLTF,TGTGCCAGCAGTCGTGGGACAGGGGGCCCTCACGTCCTGACTTTC
-,TRBJ1-2,-,TRBV5-5,CASSFRVGYTF,TGTGCCAGCAGCTTCAGGGTTGGCTACACCTTC
many,TRBJ2-2,-,TRBV4-1,CASSQGGELFF,TGCGCCAGCAGCCAGGGCGGGGAGCTGTTTTTT
-,TRBJ1-1,-,TRBV30,CAWSKTGNTEAFF,TGTGCCTGGAGTAAAACAGGGAACACTGAAGCTTTCTTT
few,TRBJ2-2,TRBD1,TRBV9,CASSVTGGEYTGELFF,TGTGCCAGCAGCGTGACAGGGGGCGAGTACACCGGGGAGCTGTTTTTT
many,TRBJ2-5,-,TRBV12-3/TRBV12-4,CASSPTASVETQYF,TGTGCCAGCAGTCCAACGGCCTCCGTAGAGACCCAGTACTTC
-,TRBJ2-3,TRBD2,TRBV11-2,CASSWTSGGLSSTDTQYF,TGTGCCAGCAGTTGGACTAGCGGGGGGTTATCTAGCACAGATACGCAGTATTTT
many,TRBJ2-1,TRBD1,TRBV15,CATSRDRRTGGGGEQFF,TGTGCCACCAGCAGAGATCGGAGGACAGGGGGAGGAGGTGAGCAGTTCTTC
few,TRBJ2-2,-,TRBV27,CASNPHGRNTGELFF,TGTGCCAGCAACCCCCACGGGAGGAACACCGGGGAGCTGTTTTTT
-,TRBJ1-2,-,TRBV6-1,CASSQLGGNYGYTF,TGTGCCAGCAGTCAACTGGGGGGTAACTATGGCTACACCTTC
many,TRBJ2-2,-,TRBV7-9,CASTETTNTGELFF,TGTGCCAGCACCGAGACAACGAACACCGGGGAGCTGTTTTTT
-,TRBJ1-6,-,TRBV5-1,CASSFYGTLNSPLHF,TGCGCCAGCAGCTTCTACGGGACCTTGAATTCACCCCTCCACTTT
many,TRBJ2-3,TRBD2,TRBV28,CASRGTSGRQSYTDTQYF,TGTGCCAGCAGGGGAACTAGCGGGAGGCAGTCGTACACAGATACGCAGTATTTT
-,TRBJ2-5,-,TRBV20-1,CSARDLRTQYF,TGCAGTGCTAGAGATTTACGGACCCAGTACTTC
few,TRBJ2-7,-,TRBV29-1,CSVEDLGAGNDQYF,TGCAGCGTTGAAGATCTAGGGGCGGGGAACGACCAGTACTTC
many,TRBJ1-1,-,TRBV20-1,CSARQYTEAFF,TGCAGTGCTAGGCAGTACACTGAAGCTTTCTTT
-,TRBJ2-1,TRBD1,TRBV6-4,CASSVAGTGAANEQFF,TGTGCCAGCAGTGTCGCCGGGACAGGGGCGGCCAATGAGCAGTTCTTC
few,TRBJ1-5,-,TRBV20-1,CSASRFPQHF,TGCAGTGCTAGCCGGTTTCCCCAGCATTTT
many,TRBJ1-5,-,TRBV29-1,CSVVLTGRANQPQHF,TGCAGCGTTGTCCTTACAGGGAGGGCAAATCAGCCCCAGCATTTT
many,TRBJ2-7,-,TRBV2,CASSGDLRGQQYF,TGTGCCAGCAGTGGGGATTTGAGGGGACAGCAGTACTTC
many,TRBJ2-5,TRBD1,TRBV7-2,CASSYTGTGVNQETQYF,TGTGCCAGCAGCTACACCGGGACAGGGGTAAACCAAGAGACCCAGTACTTC
few,TRBJ2-1,-,TRBV11-2,CASSSTRPTESSYNEQFF,TGTGCCAGCAGCTCCACCCGCCCGACAGAGAGCTCCTACAATGAGCAGTTCTTC
few,TRBJ2-2,TRBD1,TRBV28,CACTGEKAGELFF,TGTGCCTGTACAGGGGAGAAAGCCGGGGAGCTGTTTTTT
-,TRBJ1-2,-,TRBV27,CASSDRIYGYTF,TGTGCCAGCAGCGACAGGATCTATGGCTACACCTTC
many,TRBJ2-7,-,TRBV6-2/TRBV6-3,CASSYDPDSPWSYEQYF,TGTGCCAGCAGTTACGATCCCGACAGCCCTTGGTCCTACGAGCAGTACTTC
-,TRBJ2-7,TRBD2,TRBV25-1,CASSDRDYPHEQYF,TGTGCCAGCAGTGACCGGGACTATCCCCACGAGCAGTACTTC
many,TRBJ2-7,-,TRBV11-1,CASSLSRRPGRFHYEQYF,TGTGCCAGCAGCTTAAGTAGGAGGCCAGGGCGTTTTCACTACGAGCAGTACTTC
many,TRBJ2-7,-,TRBV3-1,CASSQDWGKGNSYEQYF,TGTGCCAGCAGCCAAGATTGGGGAAAGGGGAACTCCTACGAGCAGTACTTC
many,TRBJ2-1,TRBD2,TRBV7-2,CASSFLAGVPNEQFF,TGTGCCAGCAGCTTTCTAGCGGGAGTCCCTAATGAGCAGTTCTTC
few,TRBJ1-4,TRBD1,TRBV6-5,CASRYRDSVQATNEKLFF,TGTGCCAGCAGGTACCGGGACAGCGTTCAGGCAACTAATGAAAAACTGTTTTTT
-,TRBJ2-1,TRBD1,TRBV27,CASSDRGPFSYNEQFF,TGTGCCAGCAGTGACAGGGGACCATTCTCCTACAATGAGCAGTTCTTC
once,TRBJ1-1,-,TRBV4-1,CASSQEIGGTEAFF,TGCGCCAGCAGCCAAGAGATTGGGGGGACTGAAGCTTTCTTT
few,TRBJ1-2,-,TRBV12-3/TRBV12-4,CASFLKTDGYTF,TGTGCCAGCTTCTTAAAGACAGATGGCTACACCTTC
few,TRBJ1-1,-,TRBV5-1,CASSLGAGRGEAFF,TGCGCCAGCAGCTTGGGAGCGGGGAGGGGTGAAGCTTTCTTT
few,TRBJ1-1,-,TRBV20-1,CSARDNQGDSNTEAFF,TGCAGTGCTAGAGATAATCAAGGCGACTCGAACACTGAAGCTTTCTTT
many,TRBJ1-6,TRBD1,TRBV5-1,CASSYAQGASNSPLHF,TGCGCCAGCAGCTACGCACAGGGGGCGAGTAATTCACCCCTCCACTTT
-,TRBJ2-6,TRBD1,TRBV11-1,CASSRDRESLSGANVLTF,TGTGCCAGCAGCCGGGACAGGGAGTCCCTCTCTGGGGCCAACGTCCTGACTTTC
few,TRBJ2-7,TRBD2,TRBV7-2,CASSRAGSSYEQYF,TGTGCCAGCAGCCGAGCGGGATCCTCCTACGAGCAGTACTTC
few,TRBJ1-2,-,TRBV3-1,CASTNTGMSYGYTF,TGTGCCAGCACGAATACAGGGATGAGCTATGGCTACACCTTC
-,TRBJ2-3,-,TRBV28,CASSSLSSDTQYF,TGTGCCAGCAGTTCCCTGAGCTCCGATACGCAGTATTTT
-,TRBJ1-2,TRBD1,TRBV9,CASSPTQGGGYTF,TGTGCCAGCAGCCCCACCCAGGGGGGTGGCTACACCTTC
many,TRBJ2-5,TRBD1,TRBV4-1,CASSQTRGQETQYF,TGCGCCAGCAGCCAGACCAGGGGGCAAGAGACCCAGTACTTC
many,TRBJ2-3,-,TRBV12-3/TRBV12-4,CASRVGGDSTQYF,TGTGCCAGCAGAGTTGGGGGGGACAGCACGCAGTATTTT
once,TRBJ1-2,-,TRBV30,CAWSVRGPYGYTF,TGTGCCTGGAGTGTCAGGGGCCCCTATGGCTACACCTTC
few,TRBJ2-3,TRBD2,TRBV9,CASSVDGAGAHTDTQYF,TGTGCCAGCAGCGTAGACGGAGCGGGGGCCCACACAGATACGCAGTATTTT
many,TRBJ1-2,-,TRBV11-2,CASSFGRSNYGYTF,TGTGCCAGCAGCTTCGGCCGCTCTAACTATGGCTACACCTTC
few,TRBJ1-2,-,TRBV12-5,CASGLDSYYGYTF,TGTGCTAGTGGTTTGGACAGTTACTATGGCTACACCTTC
-,TRBJ1-5,-,TRBV5-1,CASSEIAGNQPQHF,TGCGCCAGCAGCGAGATAGCCGGCAATCAGCCCCAGCATTTT
many,TRBJ2-2,-,TRBV7-2,CASSRVMLAHNTGELFF,TGTGCCAGCAGCCGTGTTATGCTAGCGCACAACACCGGGGAGCTGTTTTTT
many,TRBJ2-1,-,TRBV6-6,CASSYEAGNEQFF,TGTGCCAGCAGTTACGAAGCTGGGAATGAGCAGTTCTTC
-,TRBJ2-2,-,TRBV7-9,CASGGLRVGELFF,TGTGCCAGCGGGGGCTTACGGGTCGGGGAGCTGTTTTTT
-,TRBJ2-7,-,TRBV27,CASSQLQGSEQYF,TGTGCCAGCAGTCAACTGCAGGGGTCCGAGCAGTACTTC
many,TRBJ2-7,-,TRBV4-1,CASSQDGGIYEQYF,TGCGCCAGCAGCCAAGATGGGGGGATCTACGAGCAGTACTTC
many,TRBJ2-5,TRBD1,TRBV20-1,CSASRDRQTQYF,TGCAGTGCTAGCCGGGACAGGCAGACCCAGTACTTC